The rows below give T cell receptor beta chains drawn from one sample of a study of T cell responses to AZD1222 COVID-19 vaccine. Sequencing was performed with immunoSEQ multiplex PCR; in TCRdb, only in-frame clones are kept and a portion is missing. The sample records some 110,000 clones, 88% being singletons. Sequencing was performed on peripheral blood, taken 28 days after the second AZD1222 dose. These receptors all stem from an adult who received the AZD1222 COVID-19 vaccine. Each CDR3 is given with its conserved first and last residue.

J gene,V gene,CDR3 protein
TRBJ2-5,TRBV7-9,CASSLVVRNQETQYF
TRBJ2-7,TRBV27,CASSRTRSYEQYF
TRBJ1-1,TRBV7-3,CASSLLTQENTNTEAFF
TRBJ2-2,TRBV19,CASSSGLAVNTGELFF
TRBJ2-1,TRBV30,CAWSVRQGKQFF
TRBJ2-3,TRBV24-1,CATSDYRGQADTQYF
TRBJ2-7,TRBV5-1,CASSRENSYEQYF
TRBJ1-2,TRBV2,CASSETGPSYGYTF
TRBJ2-1,TRBV6-5,CASTEGGEQFF
TRBJ1-2,TRBV29-1,CSVTLGTAYGYTF
TRBJ1-5,TRBV28,CASSSGVHSAYSNQPQHF
TRBJ2-3,TRBV4-3,CASSSGGTQIDTQYF
TRBJ2-7,TRBV30,CAWSEMGEWAGYYF
TRBJ1-5,TRBV2,CASGRGDSNQPQHF
TRBJ1-2,TRBV27,CASSFEGFGSNYGYTF
TRBJ2-3,TRBV5-1,CASRWSGGTDTQYF
TRBJ1-3,TRBV9,CASSAEASGNTIYF
TRBJ2-1,TRBV24-1,CATAAGGGYEQFF
TRBJ2-5,TRBV7-3,CASRMGETQYF
TRBJ1-6,TRBV5-6,CASSFGGSLNSPLHF
TRBJ1-2,TRBV5-1,CASSPSGQAQPSNYGYTF
TRBJ2-1,TRBV9,CASSVSGTSVEQFF
TRBJ2-1,TRBV11-3,CASSSTKWGVSYNEQFF
TRBJ1-2,TRBV18,CASVRDVNYGYTF
TRBJ1-6,TRBV3-1/TRBV3-2,CASSQARGPLHF
TRBJ2-1,TRBV4-3,CASSQGAGPRYNEQFF
TRBJ1-1,TRBV5-1,CASSLSGPGLTEAFF
TRBJ2-5,TRBV9,CASSVGGAGGQETQYF
TRBJ2-7,TRBV6-4,CASKAGPYEQYF
TRBJ2-3,TRBV13,CASSSPGGAVVDTQYF
TRBJ1-2,TRBV2,CASSPTTGTVYGYTF
TRBJ1-5,TRBV6-5,CASRVDRASNQPQHF
TRBJ2-7,TRBV9,CASSVHRLAASYEQYF
TRBJ1-1,TRBV2,CASSVTTGNTEAFF
TRBJ2-3,TRBV2,CASKGLAQPTSTDTQYF
TRBJ1-2,TRBV30,CAWNRGNYGYTF
TRBJ1-2,TRBV6-4,CASSDGWGPEDGYTF
TRBJ2-1,TRBV7-9,CASSRPGTSYNEQFF
TRBJ2-1,TRBV7-9,CASSLTSGRKDEQFF
TRBJ1-2,TRBV9,CASSVATWSGAGYGYTF
TRBJ1-2,TRBV7-9,CASSFGQGDGYTF
TRBJ2-3,TRBV5-1,CASSVERTSGFSDTQYF
TRBJ2-6,TRBV11-3,CASSLQDNVLTF
TRBJ2-5,TRBV5-1,CASSSAGGEETQYF
TRBJ1-1,TRBV19,CASSNSFGTGLSTEAFF
TRBJ1-5,TRBV7-2,CASSPGQGNQPQHF
TRBJ1-1,TRBV11-3,CASSPDGYGEAFF
TRBJ2-3,TRBV7-2,CASSLDRHITDTQYF
TRBJ2-6,TRBV3-1/TRBV3-2,CASSPRTGGFGANVLTF
TRBJ1-2,TRBV6-5,CASSSGDRSYGYTF
TRBJ2-1,TRBV12-3/TRBV12-4,CASSFGGNEQFF
TRBJ2-7,TRBV4-2,CASSQEPRGQREQYF
TRBJ1-1,TRBV9,CASSVFSLNTEAFF
TRBJ2-2,TRBV2,CASSKFIRTVDTGELFF
TRBJ1-6,TRBV28,CASSPEPPGRINSPLHF
TRBJ1-2,TRBV11-2,CASSPTGGLYTF
TRBJ1-1,TRBV18,CASSPAGRNTEAFF
TRBJ2-1,TRBV19,CATNPAGGNEQFF
TRBJ1-2,TRBV6-6,CASSGRGGYTF
TRBJ1-2,TRBV19,CASSLQGVNYGYTF